This TCR beta chain was identified during a study of blood T cells in healthy people across ages (dated by TCRdb to 2015 to 2017). Regarding the complete study: In model experiments, template switching captured roughly one uniquely barcoded TCR beta cDNA molecule for every two T cells. To track age-related changes in TCR beta repertoire diversity, the study relied on deep sequencing normalized with unique cDNA molecular identifiers. To avoid experimental bias, donors of different ages were spread randomly across the sequencing lanes. The donors were divided into four age groups: young (average about 16 years), middle-aged (roughly 42), aged (roughly 66) and long-lived (nearly 85). For two donors (one aged 18 to 29 and one aged 80 or older), the study analyzed two additional independent replicas of 1 million unique cDNA reads from the same blood draw. What the work shows at the level of the full study, not this receptor alone: Since profiling was done on bulk unsorted PBMCs, naive and antigen-experienced compartments could not be conclusively compared. There was a strong correlation between observed TCR beta diversity and the percentage of naive T cells measured by flow cytometry. Because the CMV infection status of the donors was unknown, age-related changes in expanded clonotypes may potentially have been confounded. Estimates of total diversity based on one million sequenced T cells were regarded as lower bounds and as underestimates. Observed TCR beta diversity per million T cells fell roughly linearly with age, and a significant reduction was already apparent by age around 44. Compared with the aged group, more naive CD4+ T cells, fewer expanded clones and increased TCR diversity were shown by the long-lived group, suggesting age selection.

Systemically healthy Caucasian individuals from Russia, about 38 in total and aged about 6 to 95 years, were included as donors. Around 10 milliliters of peripheral blood were collected from each donor into EDTA-treated Vacutainer tubes. Ficoll-Paque density-gradient centrifugation was used to isolate PBMCs, with at least 6.5 million per sample. Trizol reagent was used to extract total RNA from PBMCs, with at least 5 micrograms per sample. For every donor, flow cytometry on a PBMC aliquot measured the percentage of naive CD45RAhigh/CD27high T cells. Preparation of the library involved 5' RACE. Sequencing instrument: Illumina HiSeq 2500. A second roughly 6 to 11 cycle PCR used a sample-barcoded 5' primer and a J-beta primer mix. A template-switch 5' adaptor carrying 12 random nucleotides introduced a unique molecular identifier onto each TCR beta cDNA molecule. Each sample yielded at least 2.5 million CDR3-containing paired-end reads. The Mint cDNA synthesis kit, primed by a TRBC-specific oligonucleotide, was used to synthesize first-strand cDNA from all RNA. All cDNA was treated with uracil-DNA glycosylase and then went through a first 18-cycle PCR with the universal primers M1SS and BC2_uni_R. The authors processed their data as follows. For normalization, 1 million high-quality reads were randomly selected from each sample, with every read carrying a distinct molecular identifier. Reads with shared molecular identifiers were discarded instead of being binned into consensus sequences. MiTCR, run with a Q25 quality threshold and the strictest error-elimination algorithm, handled CDR3 identification, clonotype clustering and error correction. A nonparametric unseen species model with Euler transformation was used to estimate a lower bound on total TCR beta diversity. The public reads were reanalyzed by TCRdb: fastp trimming at Q25, MiXCR alignment, in-frame beta chains only. Records with the same CDR3 protein are collapsed into one entry carrying the most frequent genes and DNA. The V and J calls and clone size are TCRdb's, not the authors'. For this sample the table gives 800,000 to 950,000 distinct CDR3 sequences, of which about 48% were detected only once. The biggest ten clones account for under 15% of the sample.

With respect to this clonotype: The target of this receptor is not known. No much larger clonotype is one base removed from it; base qualities were not supplied.

The sequencing sample was made of blood. The TCR originated in a man aged 25 to 40 in good health.

The CDR3 reads as follows: CASSNPTARETQYF. The DNA is TGTGCCAGTAGCAACCCTACCGCGAGGGAGACCCAGTACTTC. In this chain, TRBV7-6 is recombined with TRBJ2-5, with the D gene uncertain. Trimming costs V 9 bases and J 5 bases, and their ends lie 19 bases apart. In the germline V gene, CDR1 corresponds to SGHVS and CDR2 to FNYEAQ. The CDR3 sequence holds 14 residues, the cysteine and phenylalanine included. CDR3 DNA only is kept here, 42 bases in frame from base 1.